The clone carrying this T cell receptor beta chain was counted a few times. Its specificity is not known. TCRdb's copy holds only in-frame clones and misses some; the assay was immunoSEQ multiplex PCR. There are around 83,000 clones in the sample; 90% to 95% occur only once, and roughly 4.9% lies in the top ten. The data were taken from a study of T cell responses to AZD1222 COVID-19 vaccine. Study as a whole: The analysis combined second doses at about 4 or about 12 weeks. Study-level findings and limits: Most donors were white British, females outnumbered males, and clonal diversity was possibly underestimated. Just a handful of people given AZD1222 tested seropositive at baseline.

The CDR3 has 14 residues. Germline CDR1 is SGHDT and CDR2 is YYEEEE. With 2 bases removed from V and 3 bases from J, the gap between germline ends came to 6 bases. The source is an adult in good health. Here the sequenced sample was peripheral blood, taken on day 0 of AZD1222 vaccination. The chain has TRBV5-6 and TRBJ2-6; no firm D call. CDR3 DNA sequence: TGTGCCAGCAGCTTTTACGGTGGGGCCAACGTCCTGACTTTC. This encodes CASSFYGGANVLTF.